The following is a T cell receptor (beta chain) sequence with its context. As yet, its antigen is unknown. This entry belongs to a study of shared clonotypes between healthy human individuals. V lost 3 bases and J lost 3, with 14 bases in between. There are 15 residues in the CDR3. Germline V gene sequence: CDR1 MNHEY, CDR2 SMNVEV (reference sequence). Terminally differentiated effector memory CD45RA+ cells were excluded by CCR7 positive selection of CD45RO-negative cells. The donors, all of them Caucasian adults, lived in Nashville, Tennessee. Study findings and constraints: As a rule, naive subsets had a larger estimated richness than memory subsets. Compared with clonotypes that all four donors shared, non-shared clonotypes had lower generation probabilities. The diversity represented, both genetic and in exposure history, was limited by few donors.

The method was immunoSEQ multiplex PCR; TCRdb's version includes in-frame clones alone and lacks a portion of them. The table shows millions of clones, with about 92% occurring only once. Source material: naive CD8+ T cells from PBMCs. The clonotype was recovered from a man aged 18-30 years in good health. Some clones in this sample may be carry-over from other donors' samples. The chain recombines TRBV27 with TRBJ1-2; D perhaps matches TRBD1 (5 bases). The CDR3 here is CASSFLGDRYYGYTF. In DNA, the CDR3 is TGTGCCAGCAGTTTCTTAGGGGATCGTTACTATGGCTACACCTTC.